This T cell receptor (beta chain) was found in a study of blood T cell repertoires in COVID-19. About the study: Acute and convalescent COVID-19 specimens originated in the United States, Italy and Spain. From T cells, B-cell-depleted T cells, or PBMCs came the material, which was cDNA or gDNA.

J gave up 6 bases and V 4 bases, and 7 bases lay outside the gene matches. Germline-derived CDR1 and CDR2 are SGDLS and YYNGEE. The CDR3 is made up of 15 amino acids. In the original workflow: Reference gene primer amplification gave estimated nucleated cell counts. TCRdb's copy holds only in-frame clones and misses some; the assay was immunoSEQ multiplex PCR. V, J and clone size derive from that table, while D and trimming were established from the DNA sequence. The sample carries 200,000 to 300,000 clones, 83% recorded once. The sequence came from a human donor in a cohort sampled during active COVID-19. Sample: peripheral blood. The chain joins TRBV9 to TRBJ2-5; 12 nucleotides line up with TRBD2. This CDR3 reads CASSPLAGGRKTQYF. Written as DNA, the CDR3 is TGTGCCAGCAGCCCCCTAGCGGGGGGGCGAAAGACCCAGTACTTC.